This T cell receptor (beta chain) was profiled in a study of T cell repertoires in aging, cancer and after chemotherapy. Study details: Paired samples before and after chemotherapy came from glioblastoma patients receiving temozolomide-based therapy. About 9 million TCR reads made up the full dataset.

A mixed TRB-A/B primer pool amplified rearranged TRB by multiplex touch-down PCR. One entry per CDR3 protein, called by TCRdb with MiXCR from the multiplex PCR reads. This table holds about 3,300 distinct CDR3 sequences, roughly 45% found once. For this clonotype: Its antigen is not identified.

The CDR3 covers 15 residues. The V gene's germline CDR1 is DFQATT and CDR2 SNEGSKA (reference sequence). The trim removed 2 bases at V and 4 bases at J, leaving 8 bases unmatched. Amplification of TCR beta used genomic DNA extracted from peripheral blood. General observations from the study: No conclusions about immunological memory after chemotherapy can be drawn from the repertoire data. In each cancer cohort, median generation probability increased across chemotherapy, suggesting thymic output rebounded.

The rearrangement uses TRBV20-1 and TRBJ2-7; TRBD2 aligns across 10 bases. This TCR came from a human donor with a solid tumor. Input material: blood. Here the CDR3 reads CSARIRAGGLYEQYF. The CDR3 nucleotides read TGCAGTGCTAGAATACGAGCGGGAGGGCTTTACGAGCAGTACTTC.